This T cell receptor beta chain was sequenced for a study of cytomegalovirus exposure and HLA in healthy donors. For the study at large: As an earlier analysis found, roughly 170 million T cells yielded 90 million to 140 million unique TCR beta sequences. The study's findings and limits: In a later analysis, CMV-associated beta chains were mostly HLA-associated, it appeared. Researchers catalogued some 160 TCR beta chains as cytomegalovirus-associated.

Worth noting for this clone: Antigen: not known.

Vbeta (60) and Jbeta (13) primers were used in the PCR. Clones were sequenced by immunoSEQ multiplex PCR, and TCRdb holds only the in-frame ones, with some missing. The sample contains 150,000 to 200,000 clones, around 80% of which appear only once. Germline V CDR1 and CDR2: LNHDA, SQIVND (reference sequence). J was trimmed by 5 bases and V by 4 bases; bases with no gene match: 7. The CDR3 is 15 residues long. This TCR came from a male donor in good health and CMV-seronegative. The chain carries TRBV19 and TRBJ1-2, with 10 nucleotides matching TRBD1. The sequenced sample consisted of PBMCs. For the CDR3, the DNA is TGTGCCAGTAGTAAACCCGGGACAGGGGAGTATGGCTACACCTTC. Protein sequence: CASSKPGTGEYGYTF.